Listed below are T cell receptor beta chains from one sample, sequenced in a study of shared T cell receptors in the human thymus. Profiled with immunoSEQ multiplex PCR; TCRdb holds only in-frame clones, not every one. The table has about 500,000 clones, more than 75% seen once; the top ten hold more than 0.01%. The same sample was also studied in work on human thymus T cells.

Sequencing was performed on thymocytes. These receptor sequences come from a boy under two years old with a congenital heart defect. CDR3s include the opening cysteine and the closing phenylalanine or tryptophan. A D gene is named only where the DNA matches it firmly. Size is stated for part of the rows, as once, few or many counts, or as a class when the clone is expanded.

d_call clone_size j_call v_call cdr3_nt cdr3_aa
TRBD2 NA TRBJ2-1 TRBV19 TGTGCCAGTAGTAAGCGGGAGGGATTAGAGTACAATGAGCAGTTCTTC CASSKREGLEYNEQFF
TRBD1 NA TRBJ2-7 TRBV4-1 TGCGCCAGCAGCCGATCGGGACAGGGCTACGAGCAGTACTTC CASSRSGQGYEQYF
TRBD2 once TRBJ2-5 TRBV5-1 TGCGCCAGCAGCTTGGTCTGGGGGGGGACCCAGTACTTC CASSLVWGGTQYF
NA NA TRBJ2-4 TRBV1 TGCACCAGCAGCCAAGAGGACCGGGAGAACGCCAAAAACATTCAGTACTTC CTSSQEDRENAKNIQYF
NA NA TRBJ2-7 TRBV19 TGTGCCAGTAGTATAGCTTTTACCTACGAGCAGTACTTC CASSIAFTYEQYF
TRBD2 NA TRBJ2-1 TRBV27 TGTGCCAGCGGCCCGCCGGGACTAGCGGGAGGGGACGTTTACAATGAGCAGTTCTTC CASGPPGLAGGDVYNEQFF
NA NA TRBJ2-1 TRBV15 TGTGCCACCAGCAGAGTAGTCGTGCCCCACAATGAGCAGTTCTTC CATSRVVVPHNEQFF
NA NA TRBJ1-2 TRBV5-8 TGTGCCAGCAGTCTTGGTAGGCAGAAACTCGTGGAGGGCTACACCTTC CASSLGRQKLVEGYTF
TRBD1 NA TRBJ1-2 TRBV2 TGTGCCAGCAGTGAAGTCCTGGCAGGGGGCAGTGGCTACACCTTC CASSEVLAGGSGYTF
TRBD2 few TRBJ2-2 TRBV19 TGTGCCAGTATCTCTCCCACTAGCGGGCGTTGGGCCGGGGAGCTGTTTTTT CASISPTSGRWAGELFF
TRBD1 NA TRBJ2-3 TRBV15 TGTGCCACCAGCAGAGGACAGGGGTGGGGAGATACGCAGTATTTT CATSRGQGWGDTQYF
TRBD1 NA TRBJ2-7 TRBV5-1 TGCGCCAGCAGCCCGGGACAGGGGGCCTACGAGCAGTACTTC CASSPGQGAYEQYF
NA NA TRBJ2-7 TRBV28 TGTGCCAGCAGTTTAAAAGGACTGAACTACGAGCAGTACTTC CASSLKGLNYEQYF
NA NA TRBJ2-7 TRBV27 TGTGCCAGCAGTTTATCCTTTTTACTCGGACAGTTAGATGCCTACGAGCAGTACTTC CASSLSFLLGQLDAYEQYF
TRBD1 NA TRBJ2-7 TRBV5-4 TGTGCCAGCAGCCAAGGACAGGGGACGACCTACGAGCAGTACTTC CASSQGQGTTYEQYF
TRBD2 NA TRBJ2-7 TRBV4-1 TGCGCCAGCAGCCAACGAGCGGGAGACCCCTACGAGCAGTACTTC CASSQRAGDPYEQYF
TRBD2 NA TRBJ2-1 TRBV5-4 TGTGCCAGCAGCTCCAGGACTAGCGGGAGCTCCTACAATGAGCAGTTCTTC CASSSRTSGSSYNEQFF
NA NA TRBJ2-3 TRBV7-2 TGTGCCAGCAGCCCCCCCGCCGGAAACAGCCACGAGACAGATACGCAGTATTTT CASSPPAGNSHETDTQYF